One T cell receptor (beta chain) is described in this entry. This entry is derived from a study of blood T cell repertoires in COVID-19. V was pared by 7 bases and J by 1 base, with 6 bases of the junction left unmatched. There are 14 residues in the CDR3. CDR1 and CDR2 (germline): MNHEY, SMNVEV (reference sequence). Repertoires were generated with immunoSEQ multiplex PCR, while TCRdb's copy carries only in-frame clones and drops some. Here the sample spans 65,000 to 85,000 clones, 60% to 85% being singletons. The receptor was isolated from a woman aged 80 or over with active or convalescent COVID-19. V gene TRBV27 combines with J gene TRBJ1-1, with 7 bases matching TRBD1. Material: peripheral blood. This CDR3 is CASKTTGANTEAFF. Here the CDR3 DNA reads TGTGCCAGCAAAACCACAGGGGCGAACACTGAAGCTTTCTTT.